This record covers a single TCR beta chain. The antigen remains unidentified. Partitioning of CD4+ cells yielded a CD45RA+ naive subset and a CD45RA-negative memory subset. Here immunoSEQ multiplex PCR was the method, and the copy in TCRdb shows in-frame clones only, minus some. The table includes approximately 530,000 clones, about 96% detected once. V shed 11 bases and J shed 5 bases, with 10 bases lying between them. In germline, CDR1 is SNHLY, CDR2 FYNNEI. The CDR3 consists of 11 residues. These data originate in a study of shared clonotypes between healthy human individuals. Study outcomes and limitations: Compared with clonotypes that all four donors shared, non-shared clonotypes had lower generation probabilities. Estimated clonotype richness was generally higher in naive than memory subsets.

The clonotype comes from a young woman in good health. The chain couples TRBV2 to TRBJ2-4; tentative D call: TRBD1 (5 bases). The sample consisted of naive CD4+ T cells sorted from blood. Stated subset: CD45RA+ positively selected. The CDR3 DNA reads TGTGCCCTCAGGGTGCAAAACATTCAGTACTTC. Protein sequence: CALRVQNIQYF.